The sample holds many counts of the clone carrying this T cell receptor beta chain. The sample is drawn from a study of early T cells in non-severe SARS-CoV-2 infection. Each single cDNA molecule received a unique molecular identifier. MiXCR was run by TCRdb on the 5' RACE reads, yielding one entry per CDR3 protein. The sample has around 30,000 distinct CDR3 sequences; 5.6% are singletons. The germline V gene has CDR1 LGHDT and CDR2 YNNKEL (reference sequence). This CDR3 spans 13 amino acids. Trimming cost V 1 base and J 6 bases, with 10 bases left between them. The TCR comes from an adult who was a healthcare worker with PCR-confirmed SARS-CoV-2 infection or an uninfected control (not recorded which). The sample taken for sequencing was whole blood. The chain combines TRBV3-1 with TRBJ2-7; TRBD1 might be the D (5 bases). The CDR3 bases are TGTGCCAGCAGCCAAGGGCAGGGAATCGAGCAGTACTTC. Translating it yields CASSQGQGIEQYF.